This entry lists 2 T cell receptor beta chains sequenced from one sample in a study of shared clonotypes between healthy human individuals. This table comes from immunoSEQ multiplex PCR, and its TCRdb copy is limited to in-frame clones, with some not included. The sample carries 2,500,000 or so clones, more than 90% recorded once. The sample comprised naive CD4+ T cells sorted from blood. The sample's subset: CD45RA+ positively selected. Receptors were obtained from a man between 18 and 29 years old in good health.

The chain carries TRBV10-3 and TRBJ2-5; 7 bases map to TRBD1. Germline V lookup: CDR1 ENHRY, CDR2 SYGVKD. J gave up 2 bases and V 11 bases, and 8 bases lay outside the gene matches. This CDR3 contains 13 residues. In DNA form, the CDR3 reads TGTGCCTCCTCACCGGGACAGCAAGAGACCCAGTACTTC. Protein product: CASSPGQQETQYF.

The chain is built from TRBV10-3 and TRBJ2-7; D call uncertain. In germline, CDR1 is ENHRY, CDR2 SYGVKD. This CDR3 is built from 11 residues. V lost 8 bases to trimming and J lost 3 bases, with 8 bases between them. CDR3 DNA sequence: TGTGCCATCGGCCCAGTCTACGAGCAGTACTTC. This gives the protein CAIGPVYEQYF.